This T cell receptor beta chain was captured in a study of T cells after posttransplantation cyclophosphamide. This clone was counted between two and nine times. This CDR3 contains 14 residues. Germline V gene sequence: CDR1 GTSNPN, CDR2 SVGIG (reference sequence). V shed 3 bases and J shed 0 bases, with 11 bases lying between them. Clones were sequenced by immunoSEQ multiplex PCR, and TCRdb holds only the in-frame ones, with some missing. Recorded here are 36,000 or so clones, none singletons. This receptor was taken from a girl under 18 in good health, CMV-negative, and a related stem cell transplant donor. The sequenced sample consisted of PBMCs. The genes are TRBV30 and TRBJ1-1; perhaps TRBD1 as D (6 bases). CDR3 sequence: CAWSAGQLNTEAFF. CDR3 bases: TGTGCCTGGAGCGCAGGACAGTTGAACACTGAAGCTTTCTTT.